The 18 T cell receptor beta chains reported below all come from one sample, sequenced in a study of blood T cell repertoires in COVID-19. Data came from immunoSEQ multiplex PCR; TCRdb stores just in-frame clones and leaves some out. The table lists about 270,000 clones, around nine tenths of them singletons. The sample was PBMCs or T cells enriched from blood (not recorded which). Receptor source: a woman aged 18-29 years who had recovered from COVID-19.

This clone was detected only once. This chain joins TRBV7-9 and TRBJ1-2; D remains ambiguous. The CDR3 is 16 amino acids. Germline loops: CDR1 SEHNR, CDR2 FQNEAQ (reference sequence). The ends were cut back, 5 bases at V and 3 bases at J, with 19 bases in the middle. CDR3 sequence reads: CASSPTGFGYYYGYTF. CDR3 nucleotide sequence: TGTGCCAGCAGCCCCACGGGGTTCGGGTACTACTATGGCTACACCTTC.

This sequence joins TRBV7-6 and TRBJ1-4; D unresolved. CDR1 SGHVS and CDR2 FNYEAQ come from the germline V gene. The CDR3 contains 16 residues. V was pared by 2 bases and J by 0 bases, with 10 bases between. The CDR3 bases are TGTGCCAGCAGCTTATTTGTTAGAGCAACTAATGAAAAACTGTTTTTT. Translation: CASSLFVRATNEKLFF.

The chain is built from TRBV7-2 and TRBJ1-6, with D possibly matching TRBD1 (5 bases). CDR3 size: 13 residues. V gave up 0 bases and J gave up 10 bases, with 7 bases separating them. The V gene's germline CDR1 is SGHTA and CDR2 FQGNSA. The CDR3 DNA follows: TGTGCCAGCAGCTTAGCGTCAGGGTCACCCCTCCACTTT. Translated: CASSLASGSPLHF.

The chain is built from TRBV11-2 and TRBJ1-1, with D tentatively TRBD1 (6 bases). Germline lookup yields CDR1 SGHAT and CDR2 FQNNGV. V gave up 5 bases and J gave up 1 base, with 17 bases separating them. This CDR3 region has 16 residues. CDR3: CASSAQGLRENTEAFF. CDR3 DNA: TGTGCCAGCAGCGCACAGGGTTTACGAGAGAACACTGAAGCTTTCTTT.

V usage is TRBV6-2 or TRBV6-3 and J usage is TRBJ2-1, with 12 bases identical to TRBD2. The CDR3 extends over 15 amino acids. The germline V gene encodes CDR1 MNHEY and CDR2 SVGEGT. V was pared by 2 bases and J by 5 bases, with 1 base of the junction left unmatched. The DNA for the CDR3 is TGTGCCAGCAGTTACCTAGCGGGGGGGCACAATGAGCAGTTCTTC. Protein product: CASSYLAGGHNEQFF.

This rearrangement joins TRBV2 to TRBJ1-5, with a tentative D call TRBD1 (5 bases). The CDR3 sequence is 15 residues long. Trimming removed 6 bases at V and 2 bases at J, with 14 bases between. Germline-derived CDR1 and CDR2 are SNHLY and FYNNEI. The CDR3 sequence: CASRDQGFGNQPQHF. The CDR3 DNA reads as TGTGCCAGCAGGGATCAGGGTTTCGGCAATCAGCCCCAGCATTTT.

The CDR3 nucleotides are TGTGCCAGCAGTAGCGGTCCTCCTTACGAGCAGTACTTC. Protein sequence: CASSSGPPYEQYF. The chain employs TRBV28 and TRBJ2-7, with D possibly being TRBD2 (5 bases). Germline loops: CDR1 MDHEN, CDR2 SYDVKM. The CDR3 is made up of 13 amino acids. The V gene lost 5 bases and the J gene lost 4 bases, with 12 bases spanning the gap.

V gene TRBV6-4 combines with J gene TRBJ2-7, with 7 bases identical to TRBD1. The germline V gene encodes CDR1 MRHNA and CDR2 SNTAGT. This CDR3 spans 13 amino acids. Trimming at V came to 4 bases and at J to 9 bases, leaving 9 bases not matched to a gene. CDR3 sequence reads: CASSVETGERQYF. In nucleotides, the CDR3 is TGTGCCAGCAGTGTCGAAACAGGGGAAAGGCAGTACTTC.

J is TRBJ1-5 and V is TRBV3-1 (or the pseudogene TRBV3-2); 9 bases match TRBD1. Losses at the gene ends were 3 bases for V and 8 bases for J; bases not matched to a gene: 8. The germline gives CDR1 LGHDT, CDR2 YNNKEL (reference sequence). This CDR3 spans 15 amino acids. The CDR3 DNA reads TGTGCCAGCAGCCAGCTAACGACAGGGGGTAAGCCCCAGCATTTT. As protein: CASSQLTTGGKPQHF.

For the CDR3, the DNA is TGTGCCAGCAGTCCCGGGACAGGGATTTCACCCCTCCACTTT. Amino acids: CASSPGTGISPLHF. The rearrangement joins TRBV27 to TRBJ1-6; 9 bases match TRBD1. The ends lost 5 bases at V and 9 bases at J; junction bases unmatched: 5. This CDR3 is 14 amino acids long. The germline CDR1 and CDR2 sequences are MNHEY and SMNVEV (reference sequence).

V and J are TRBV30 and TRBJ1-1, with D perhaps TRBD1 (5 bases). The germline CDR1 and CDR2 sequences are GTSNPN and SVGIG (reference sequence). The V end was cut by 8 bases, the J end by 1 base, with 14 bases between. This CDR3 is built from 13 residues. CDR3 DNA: TGTGCCGGTCAAGTACAGGAGAACACTGAAGCTTTCTTT. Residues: CAGQVQENTEAFF.

The CDR3 DNA reads as TGTGCCAGCAGCCAAGAGAGTCGGGACACTGAAGCTTTCTTT. It yields the protein CASSQESRDTEAFF. The chain joins TRBV3-1 (or the pseudogene TRBV3-2) to TRBJ1-1, with D unclear. Trimming removed 0 bases at V and 3 bases at J, with 8 bases between. Germline values: CDR1 LGHDT, CDR2 YNNKEL (reference sequence). The CDR3 spans 14 residues.

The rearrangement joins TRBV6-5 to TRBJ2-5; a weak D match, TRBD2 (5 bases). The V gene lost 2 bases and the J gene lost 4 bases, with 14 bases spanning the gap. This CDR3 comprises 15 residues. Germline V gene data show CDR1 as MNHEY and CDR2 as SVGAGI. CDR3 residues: CASSYAGRGRETQYF. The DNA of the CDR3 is TGTGCCAGCAGTTACGCCGGACGGGGTAGAGAGACCCAGTACTTC.

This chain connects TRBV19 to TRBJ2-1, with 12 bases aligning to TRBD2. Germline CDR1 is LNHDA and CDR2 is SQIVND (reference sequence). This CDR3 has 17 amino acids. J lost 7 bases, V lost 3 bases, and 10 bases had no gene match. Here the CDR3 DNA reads TGTGCCAGTAGTATCGAGACTAGCGGGAGAGGGTTAAATGAGCAGTTCTTC. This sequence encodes CASSIETSGRGLNEQFF. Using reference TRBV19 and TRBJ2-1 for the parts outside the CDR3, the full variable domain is DGGITQSPKYLFRKEGQNVTLSCEQNLNHDAMYWYRQDPGQGLRLIYYSQIVNDFQKGDIAEGYSVSREKKESFPLTVTSAQKNPTAFYLCASSIETSGRGLNEQFFGPGTRLTVL.

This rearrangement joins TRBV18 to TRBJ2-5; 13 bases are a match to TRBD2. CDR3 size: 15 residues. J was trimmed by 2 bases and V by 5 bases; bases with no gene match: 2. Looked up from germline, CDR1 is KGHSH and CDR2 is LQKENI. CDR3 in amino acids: CASSRTSGGQETQYF. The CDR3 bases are TGTGCCAGCTCAAGGACTAGCGGGGGTCAAGAGACCCAGTACTTC.

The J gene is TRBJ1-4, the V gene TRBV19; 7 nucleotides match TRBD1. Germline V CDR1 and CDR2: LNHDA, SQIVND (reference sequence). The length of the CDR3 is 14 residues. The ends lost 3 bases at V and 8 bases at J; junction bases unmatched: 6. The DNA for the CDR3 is TGTGCCAGTAGTATGGTCAGGGGGGAAGAAAAACTGTTTTTT. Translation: CASSMVRGEEKLFF.

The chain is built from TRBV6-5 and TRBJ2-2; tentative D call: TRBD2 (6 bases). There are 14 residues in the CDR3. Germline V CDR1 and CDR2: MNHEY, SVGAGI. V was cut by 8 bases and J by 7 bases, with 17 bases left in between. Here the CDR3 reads CASGRTILNGELFF. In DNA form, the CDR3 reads TGTGCCAGCGGGCGGACTATTCTTAACGGGGAGCTGTTTTTT.

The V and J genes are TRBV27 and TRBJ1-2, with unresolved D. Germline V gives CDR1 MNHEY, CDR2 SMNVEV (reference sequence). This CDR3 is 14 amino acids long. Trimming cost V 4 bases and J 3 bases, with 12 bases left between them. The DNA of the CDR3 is TGTGCCAGCAGTTGGAACCGGGGAGACTATGGCTACACCTTC. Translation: CASSWNRGDYGYTF.